This T cell receptor beta chain derives from a study of cytomegalovirus exposure and HLA in healthy donors. Study-wide findings and caveats: The authors enumerated 180 or so TCR beta chains as linked to cytomegalovirus. A later examination showed that TCR association rates differed by HLA locus, with DRB1 most and HLA-C fewest. The records held CMV serostatus as the only immune exposure information. In a later analysis, V- and J-gene trimming of beta chains associated with a DCLRE1C missense variant, replicated independently.

Details on this clone: Its target is unknown. Other DNA sequences from this sample encode an identical CDR3 as well.

Researchers ran the PCR with 60 Vbeta and 13 Jbeta primers. TCRdb keeps only in-frame clones here, not all; method: immunoSEQ multiplex PCR. The table lists around 160,000 clones, 73% of them singletons. CDR3 length equals 14 residues. Germline V gene sequence: CDR1 KGHSH, CDR2 LQKENI. With 3 bases clipped from V and 5 bases from J, the junction kept 5 bases outside the gene matches. The sample comprised PBMCs. The chain employs TRBV18 and TRBJ2-5, with 8 positions matching TRBD2. The TCR comes from a woman aged 18-35 years in good health and CMV-seronegative. Here the CDR3 reads CASSPPSGGETQYF. The CDR3 nucleotides read TGTGCCAGCTCACCGCCCAGCGGGGGCGAGACCCAGTACTTC.